A single T cell receptor (beta chain) is shown here with its context. Its antigen is currently unknown. The data belong to a study of shared clonotypes between healthy human individuals. CDR1 and CDR2 from the germline V gene are MNHNS and SASEGT. V was shortened by 5 bases and J by 0 bases, with 5 bases between the two germline ends. The CDR3 length is 14 residues. This table comes from immunoSEQ multiplex PCR, and its TCRdb copy is limited to in-frame clones, with some not included. The table has over a million clones, roughly 97% seen once; the top ten hold over 1%. Whole-study findings and limits: Naive subsets generally had larger estimated richness than memory subsets. Tissues were not sampled, only blood, and their repertoires likely differ.

This TCR came from a man aged 25-45 years in good health. Sequencing was performed on naive CD4+ T cells sorted from blood. Subset of the sample: CD45RA+ positively selected. This chain links TRBV6-1 with TRBJ2-6; D unresolved. The CDR3 DNA reads TGTGCCAGCAGTCCTAGCTCTGGGGCCAACGTCCTGACTTTC. It encodes CASSPSSGANVLTF.